A single sample gave rise to the 25 T cell receptor beta chains below, sequenced in a study of cytomegalovirus exposure and HLA in healthy donors. Data came from immunoSEQ multiplex PCR; TCRdb stores just in-frame clones and leaves some out. The data show 65,000 to 90,000 clones, roughly 96% seen once. Source material: PBMCs. The receptor source for this set is a young man in good health and CMV-seronegative.

This clone was observed a single time. This chain connects TRBV2 to TRBJ2-7, with 10 bases identical to TRBD1. This CDR3 has 16 amino acids. Germline CDR1 reads SNHLY; CDR2 reads FYNNEI. Unmatched junction bases numbered 10, after V lost 4 bases and J lost 4 bases. CDR3 DNA sequence: TGTGCCAGCAGTGTAAATGGACAGGGGGTTCCGTACGAGCAGTACTTC. This codes for CASSVNGQGVPYEQYF.

J is TRBJ1-4 and V is TRBV4-3; D ambiguous. The CDR3 totals 16 residues. Trimming stripped 1 base from V and 5 bases from J, with 14 bases between. From germline, CDR1 is LGHNA and CDR2 YSLEER. This CDR3 reads CASSQVVDTKNEKLFF. Here the CDR3 DNA reads TGCGCCAGCAGCCAAGTGGTAGACACAAAAAATGAAAAACTGTTTTTT.

This rearrangement joins TRBV6-5 to TRBJ2-1, with no clear D. This CDR3 is 11 amino acids long. V shed 6 bases and J shed 12 bases, with 12 bases lying between them. Germline V gene lookup returns CDR1 MNHEY and CDR2 SVGAGI. The CDR3 here is CASRTRGLQFF. DNA of the CDR3: TGTGCCAGCAGAACACGCGGATTGCAGTTCTTC.

The chain recombines TRBV6-6 with TRBJ2-7; no clear D gene. The length of the CDR3 is 15 residues. V shed 6 bases and J shed 2 bases, with 17 bases lying between them. The germline CDR1 and CDR2 sequences are MNHNY and SVGAGI (reference sequence). The CDR3, as DNA: TGTGCCAGCAGCCCTAACCCACCATCACCCTACGAGCAGTACTTC. It translates to CASSPNPPSPYEQYF.

The chain has TRBV7-8 and TRBJ2-3; 13 positions match TRBD2. CDR1 and CDR2 (germline): SGHVS, FQNEAQ. V lost 8 bases to trimming and J lost 4 bases; unmatched junction nucleotides: 15. The CDR3 is 18 amino acids. The CDR3 reads CASWTGGTSGGAPDTQYF. DNA for the CDR3: TGTGCCAGCTGGACAGGGGGTACTAGCGGGGGGGCCCCAGATACGCAGTATTTT.

This chain links TRBV2 with TRBJ1-2; TRBD1 agrees at 7 bases. In germline, CDR1 is SNHLY, CDR2 FYNNEI. J lost 8 bases, V lost 7 bases, and 13 bases had no gene match. The CDR3 covers 14 residues. Written as DNA, the CDR3 is TGTGCCAGCAATGCAGGGGGGTTGCCTCCCGGCTACACCTTC. Translating it yields CASNAGGLPPGYTF.

This chain links TRBV13 with TRBJ2-7; D is perhaps TRBD2 (7 bases). V lost 0 bases, J lost 4 bases, and 19 bases lay in between. CDR1 is PRHDT, CDR2 FYEKMQ, per germline (reference sequence). The CDR3 spans 17 residues. The DNA for the CDR3 is TGTGCCAGCAGCTTAGGGTACCTGGGGGGGGCGGAGTACGAGCAGTACTTC. As protein: CASSLGYLGGAEYEQYF.

This chain joins TRBV4-1 and TRBJ2-2; a possible D gene is TRBD2 (6 bases). Germline V lookup: CDR1 MGHRA, CDR2 YSYEKL. The CDR3 runs to 15 residues. Between the trimmed V and J ends, which lost 1 base and 13 bases, there was a span of 19 bases. CDR3 in amino acids: CASSQVARRGLVLFF. Written as DNA, the CDR3 is TGCGCCAGCAGCCAAGTTGCCCGTCGGGGGTTGGTGCTGTTTTTT.

V and J are TRBV11-2 and TRBJ2-7; 7 nucleotides match TRBD1. The CDR3 is 13 amino acids. Germline V gene data show CDR1 as SGHAT and CDR2 as FQNNGV. After removal of 3 bases from V and 3 bases from J, the junction contained 2 bases not matched to a gene. Here the CDR3 DNA reads TGTGCCAGCAGCTTGGGACAGCTCTACGAGCAGTACTTC. Amino acid sequence: CASSLGQLYEQYF.

The V call is TRBV5-1, the J call TRBJ2-2, with 13 bases aligning to TRBD2. Germline trimming cut 7 bases from V and 9 bases from J; bases unmatched to any gene: 9. This CDR3 region has 15 residues. CDR1 and CDR2 from the germline V gene are SGHRS and YFSETQ. The CDR3 DNA reads as TGCGCCAGCTTAGGGACTAGCGGGGACCCGAGGGAGCTGTTTTTT. Translation gives CASLGTSGDPRELFF.

The CDR3 loop reads CASSLRQGVNYGYTF. The CDR3 DNA is TGTGCCAGCAGTTTACGACAGGGGGTGAACTATGGCTACACCTTC. The chain links TRBV27 to TRBJ1-2, with TRBD1 matching over 9 bases. The ends lost 2 bases at V and 2 bases at J; junction bases unmatched: 3. Germline V CDR1 and CDR2: MNHEY, SMNVEV (reference sequence). This CDR3 contains 15 residues.

This CDR3 is CASSVEGAPGNTIYF. CDR3 coding DNA: TGTGCCAGCAGCGTAGAAGGGGCGCCTGGAAACACCATATATTTT. The gene calls are TRBV9 and TRBJ1-3; a possible D gene is TRBD1 (5 bases). Looked up from germline, CDR1 is SGDLS and CDR2 is YYNGEE. The CDR3 runs to 15 residues. With 0 bases removed from V and 2 bases from J, the gap between germline ends came to 9 bases.

V is TRBV19 and J is TRBJ1-2, with TRBD1 matching over 8 bases. The junction had 10 bases not matched to a gene; V was cut back by 4 bases and J by 6 bases. This CDR3 comprises 15 residues. CDR1 and CDR2 (germline): LNHDA, SQIVND (reference sequence). In DNA form, the CDR3 reads TGTGCCAGTAGTACTTCCGGGACAGGTGCCCATGGCTACACCTTC. Encoded protein: CASSTSGTGAHGYTF.

The chain combines TRBV7-9 with TRBJ2-7, with D perhaps TRBD1 (6 bases). This CDR3 region has 17 residues. Germline V CDR1 and CDR2: SEHNR, FQNEAQ (reference sequence). V dropped 5 bases and J dropped 1 base, with 21 bases sitting between them. As DNA, the CDR3 is TGTGCCAGCAGCCAACCTGTAGGACAGCAATCGTCCTACGAGCAGTACTTC. Protein: CASSQPVGQQSSYEQYF.

This clone occurred once. V gene TRBV29-1 combines with J gene TRBJ2-7, with D tentatively TRBD1 (6 bases). The CDR3 consists of 12 residues. CDR1 and CDR2 (germline): SQVTM, ANQGSEA. V was shortened by 5 bases and J by 4 bases, with 12 bases between the two germline ends. The CDR3 loop reads CSVRKDRYEQYF. The CDR3 bases are TGCAGCGTTCGTAAGGACAGATACGAGCAGTACTTC.

This sequence joins TRBV28 and TRBJ1-5, with a possible D match to TRBD1 (5 bases). Trimming removed 7 bases at V and 6 bases at J, with 16 bases between. Germline CDR1 reads MDHEN; CDR2 reads SYDVKM. The CDR3 is 14 residues long. The CDR3 DNA is TGTGCCAGCAACGGCTCGGGGGGTCCTCAGCCCCAGCATTTT. Encoded protein: CASNGSGGPQPQHF.

V usage is TRBV18 and J usage is TRBJ2-7; D is perhaps TRBD1 (6 bases). The CDR3 contains 13 residues. The germline V and J ends were trimmed by 3 bases and 4 bases, with 10 bases remaining between them. Germline values: CDR1 KGHSH, CDR2 LQKENI. The CDR3 DNA is TGTGCCAGCTCACCGGACAGAGAGTACGAGCAGTACTTC. The encoded protein is CASSPDREYEQYF.

This clone occurred once. The chain is built from TRBV4-2 and TRBJ1-1; D is uncertain. V dropped 0 bases and J dropped 3 bases, with 14 bases sitting between them. The CDR3 covers 16 residues. The V gene's germline CDR1 is LGHNA and CDR2 YNFKEQ. The CDR3 spells CASSQEEGKRDTEAFF. As DNA, the CDR3 is TGTGCCAGCAGCCAAGAGGAAGGAAAGCGGGACACTGAAGCTTTCTTT.

The V call is TRBV18, the J call TRBJ1-4; the D is unclear. Germline CDR1 is KGHSH and CDR2 is LQKENI. V was pared by 0 bases and J by 1 base, with 12 bases between. This CDR3 spans 17 amino acids. Written as DNA, the CDR3 is TGTGCCAGCTCACCACCCAACGGAGGTGTAACTAATGAAAAACTGTTTTTT. This gives the protein CASSPPNGGVTNEKLFF.

The chain joins TRBV7-8 to TRBJ2-2; D possibly corresponds to TRBD2 (6 bases). The length of the CDR3 is 18 residues. Germline assignment: CDR1 SGHVS and CDR2 FQNEAQ. V was clipped by 3 bases and J by 0 bases, with 17 bases between them. CDR3 sequence reads: CASSFVPSDPSNTGELFF. In DNA, the CDR3 is TGTGCCAGCAGCTTTGTGCCTAGCGACCCTTCGAACACCGGGGAGCTGTTTTTT.

This chain links TRBV23-1 with TRBJ1-5; D unclear. TRBV23-1 is placed among ORFs of uncertain function. The CDR3 has 17 residues. The V and J ends lost 1 base and 2 bases respectively, with 15 bases between them. CDR3 in amino acids: CASSQCVGLEGNQPQHF. The CDR3 nucleotides are TGCGCCAGCAGTCAATGCGTGGGTCTTGAGGGCAATCAGCCCCAGCATTTT.

The chain has TRBV27 and TRBJ1-1; TRBD1 matches 11 bases. V dropped 8 bases and J dropped 6; count of bases not matched to a gene: 5. CDR3 size: 13 residues. The germline CDR1 and CDR2 sequences are MNHEY and SMNVEV (reference sequence). The chain's CDR3 is CASRDRGFPEAFF. The CDR3 coding sequence is TGTGCCAGCCGGGACAGGGGGTTCCCTGAAGCTTTCTTT.

This chain joins TRBV11-2 and TRBJ2-2; 7 bases are shared with TRBD1. Germline lookup yields CDR1 SGHAT and CDR2 FQNNGV. V trimming: 5 bases; J trimming: 3 bases; junction bases outside the gene matches: 15. The CDR3 is 18 residues long. For the CDR3, the DNA is TGTGCCAGCAGCCAGACAGGGACCTTCAATAGATACACCGGGGAGCTGTTTTTT. It specifies CASSQTGTFNRYTGELFF.

The V and J genes are TRBV28 and TRBJ2-7; D perhaps matches TRBD1 (6 bases). Germline CDR1 reads MDHEN; CDR2 reads SYDVKM. The CDR3 is made up of 17 amino acids. The germline V and J ends were trimmed by 1 base and 3 bases, with 19 bases remaining between them. The CDR3 sequence: CASSLFPPPGHGYEQYF. The CDR3 DNA sequence: TGTGCCAGCAGTTTATTCCCTCCCCCGGGACATGGCTACGAGCAGTACTTC.

The chain has TRBV5-4 and TRBJ1-2; 9 bases are shared with TRBD1. Germline V CDR1 and CDR2: SGHNT, YYREEE (reference sequence). There are 15 residues in the CDR3. The V and J ends lost 0 bases and 4 bases, in that order; junction bases with no gene match: 4. The CDR3 protein is CASSLGTGGGYGYTF. In nucleotides, the CDR3 is TGTGCCAGCAGCTTGGGTACAGGGGGCGGCTATGGCTACACCTTC.